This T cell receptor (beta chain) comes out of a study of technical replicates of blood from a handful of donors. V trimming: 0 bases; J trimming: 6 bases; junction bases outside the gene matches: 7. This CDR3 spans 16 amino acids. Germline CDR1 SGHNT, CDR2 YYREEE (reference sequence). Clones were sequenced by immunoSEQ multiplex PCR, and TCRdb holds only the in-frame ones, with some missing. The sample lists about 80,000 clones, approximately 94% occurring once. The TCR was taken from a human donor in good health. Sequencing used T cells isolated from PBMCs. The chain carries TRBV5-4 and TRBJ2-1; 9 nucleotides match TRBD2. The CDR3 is CASSLGPRTSVNEQFF. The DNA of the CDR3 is TGTGCCAGCAGCTTGGGCCCCCGGACTAGCGTCAATGAGCAGTTCTTC. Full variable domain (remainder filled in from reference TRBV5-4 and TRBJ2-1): ETGVTQSPTHLIKTRGQQVTLRCSSQSGHNTVSWYQQALGQGPQFIFQYYREEENGRGNFPPRFSGLQFPNYSSELNVNALELDDSALYLCASSLGPRTSVNEQFFGPGTRLTVL.